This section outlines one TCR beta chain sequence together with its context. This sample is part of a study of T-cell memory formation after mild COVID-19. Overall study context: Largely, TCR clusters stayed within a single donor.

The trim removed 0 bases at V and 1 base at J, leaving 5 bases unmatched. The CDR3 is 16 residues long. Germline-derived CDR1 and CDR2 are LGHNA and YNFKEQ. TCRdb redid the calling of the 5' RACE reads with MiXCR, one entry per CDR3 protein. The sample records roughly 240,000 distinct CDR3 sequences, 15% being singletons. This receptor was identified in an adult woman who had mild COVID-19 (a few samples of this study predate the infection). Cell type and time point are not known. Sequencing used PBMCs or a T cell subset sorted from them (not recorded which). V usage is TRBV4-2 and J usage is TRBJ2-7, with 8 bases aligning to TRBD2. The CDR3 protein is CASSQDQLAGSYEQYF. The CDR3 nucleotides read TGTGCCAGCAGCCAAGATCAGCTAGCGGGTTCCTACGAGCAGTACTTC.